A selection of T cell receptor beta chains follows, all from one sample in a study of blood T cell repertoires in COVID-19. This table comes from immunoSEQ multiplex PCR, and its TCRdb copy is limited to in-frame clones, with some not included. The sample consists of 180,000 or so clones, 75% to 85% of them appearing once. The sequencing input was peripheral blood. Receptors originate from a woman aged 40 to 50 with COVID-19, enrolled during active disease. Each CDR3 is given with its conserved first and last residue. A D gene is named only where the DNA matches it firmly. Clone size, where shown, is once, few, many, or a class for clones that have expanded.

J gene: TRBJ1-4; D gene: -; clone size: -; V gene: TRBV6-6; CDR3 DNA: TGTGCCAGCAGTTACGCAGTAGGAGACGAAAAACTGTTTTTT; CDR3 protein: CASSYAVGDEKLFF
J gene: TRBJ1-2; D gene: -; clone size: -; V gene: TRBV27; CDR3 DNA: TGTGCCAGCACTCCCCAGCCCGGCGGACGGGGTGGCTACACCTTC; CDR3 protein: CASTPQPGGRGGYTF
J gene: TRBJ1-1; D gene: -; clone size: -; V gene: TRBV27; CDR3 DNA: TGTGCCAGCAGTTTAGGGGCAGGGGAGAACACTGAAGCTTTCTTT; CDR3 protein: CASSLGAGENTEAFF
J gene: TRBJ1-5; D gene: TRBD1; clone size: few; V gene: TRBV30; CDR3 DNA: TGTGCCTGGAGGGTTACAGGGGGCAATCAGCCCCAGCATTTT; CDR3 protein: CAWRVTGGNQPQHF
J gene: TRBJ2-2; D gene: TRBD2; clone size: -; V gene: TRBV9; CDR3 DNA: TGTGCCAGCAGCCCCGGGGGGGGAGGGGCCGGGGAGCTGTTTTTT; CDR3 protein: CASSPGGGGAGELFF
J gene: TRBJ2-3; D gene: -; clone size: -; V gene: TRBV14; CDR3 DNA: TGTGCCAGCAGCCAAGACCTGCGCTCAGATACGCAGTATTTT; CDR3 protein: CASSQDLRSDTQYF
J gene: TRBJ1-1; D gene: -; clone size: -; V gene: TRBV27; CDR3 DNA: TGTGCCAGCAGATCACTGGGCCCTGAAGCTTTCTTT; CDR3 protein: CASRSLGPEAFF
J gene: TRBJ2-5; D gene: TRBD1; clone size: -; V gene: TRBV5-4; CDR3 DNA: TGTGCCAGCAGCCCGGAGGACAGGGGCCAAGAGACCCAGTACTTC; CDR3 protein: CASSPEDRGQETQYF
J gene: TRBJ2-5; D gene: -; clone size: -; V gene: TRBV29-1; CDR3 DNA: TGCAGCGGCGGACTCCTAGAGACCCAGTACTTC; CDR3 protein: CSGGLLETQYF
J gene: TRBJ2-3; D gene: -; clone size: -; V gene: TRBV9; CDR3 DNA: TGTGCCAGCAGCGTCTCCCTCCTAGCCCTTAGCACAGATACGCAGTATTTT; CDR3 protein: CASSVSLLALSTDTQYF
J gene: TRBJ1-1; D gene: -; clone size: -; V gene: TRBV6-5; CDR3 DNA: TGTGCCAGCAGTTACGGCATGAACACTGAAGCTTTCTTT; CDR3 protein: CASSYGMNTEAFF
J gene: TRBJ1-4; D gene: TRBD1; clone size: -; V gene: TRBV5-5; CDR3 DNA: TGTGCCAGCAGCCGTGGGACAGATAATGAAAAACTGTTTTTT; CDR3 protein: CASSRGTDNEKLFF
J gene: TRBJ1-1; D gene: TRBD1; clone size: once; V gene: TRBV19; CDR3 DNA: TGTGCCAGTATTATCGGGACAGGGTATGGCGAAGCTTTCTTT; CDR3 protein: CASIIGTGYGEAFF
J gene: TRBJ1-1; D gene: -; clone size: -; V gene: TRBV19; CDR3 DNA: TGTGCCAGTAAAAGTAGAGAGCGGGATACTGAAGCTTTCTTT; CDR3 protein: CASKSRERDTEAFF
J gene: TRBJ1-6; D gene: -; clone size: -; V gene: TRBV7-8; CDR3 DNA: TGTGCCAGCAGCTTAGAGCCATTATCACCCCTCCACTTT; CDR3 protein: CASSLEPLSPLHF
J gene: TRBJ2-5; D gene: -; clone size: -; V gene: TRBV19; CDR3 DNA: TGTGCCAGTAACGAGGGAGAAGAGACCCAGTACTTC; CDR3 protein: CASNEGEETQYF
J gene: TRBJ1-6; D gene: TRBD1; clone size: few; V gene: TRBV19; CDR3 DNA: TGTGCCAGTAGTAGAGGGGGCAGGAATTCACCCCTCCACTTT; CDR3 protein: CASSRGGRNSPLHF
J gene: TRBJ2-1; D gene: TRBD2; clone size: -; V gene: TRBV4-1; CDR3 DNA: TGCGCCAGCAGCCACCCCTCTCTAGCGGGATTAGGTTACAATGAGCAGTTCTTC; CDR3 protein: CASSHPSLAGLGYNEQFF
J gene: TRBJ2-1; D gene: -; clone size: -; V gene: TRBV2; CDR3 DNA: TGTGCCAGCCAGGACTCCGGCGGCTCCTACAATGAGCAGTTCTTC; CDR3 protein: CASQDSGGSYNEQFF
J gene: TRBJ2-2; D gene: -; clone size: once; V gene: TRBV9; CDR3 DNA: TGTGCCAGCAGCGCATCGGAGCTTGGTTCCGGGGAGCTGTTTTTT; CDR3 protein: CASSASELGSGELFF
J gene: TRBJ2-7; D gene: TRBD1; clone size: -; V gene: TRBV14; CDR3 DNA: TGTGCCAGCAGCCTACTTGGACAGGCCTACGAGCAGTACTTC; CDR3 protein: CASSLLGQAYEQYF
J gene: TRBJ2-3; D gene: TRBD1; clone size: once; V gene: TRBV19; CDR3 DNA: TGTGCCAGTAGTATAGCCGTTCTTGGGACAGCCACCACAGATACGCAGTATTTT; CDR3 protein: CASSIAVLGTATTDTQYF
J gene: TRBJ2-7; D gene: TRBD1; clone size: -; V gene: TRBV5-1; CDR3 DNA: TGCGCCAGCAGCTTGGTGACAGGGAGCTCCTACGAGCAGTACTTC; CDR3 protein: CASSLVTGSSYEQYF
J gene: TRBJ1-1; D gene: -; clone size: -; V gene: TRBV19; CDR3 DNA: TGTGCCAGTAGTATAGCACCAGGGATGAACACTGAAGCTTTCTTT; CDR3 protein: CASSIAPGMNTEAFF